This T cell receptor (beta chain) was obtained from a study of blood T cells in healthy people across ages. In this sample, this clonotype turned up a few times. As yet, its antigen is unknown. Broader study findings: Higher diversity and more naive CD4+ cells were features of long-lived donors, compared to aged donors.

The germline V gene has CDR1 MDHEN and CDR2 SYDVKM. V shed 2 bases and J 6 bases; nucleotides not matched to a gene: 11. The length of the CDR3 is 16 residues. A sample-barcoded 5' primer and a J-beta primer mix were used in a second PCR of roughly 6 to 12 cycles. TCRdb itself ran the 5' RACE reads through MiXCR, one entry per CDR3 protein. The sample holds about 1.8 million distinct CDR3 sequences, roughly 49% seen once. The sample comprised blood. This sequence joins TRBV28 and TRBJ2-3; 7 positions agree with TRBD1. The sequence derives from a middle-aged woman in good health. CDR3 nucleotide sequence: TGTGCCAGCAGTTTAAGTTCGGACAGGTCATGGGATACGCAGTATTTT. The encoded protein is CASSLSSDRSWDTQYF.